The T cell receptor beta chain under discussion was sequenced for a study of cytomegalovirus exposure and HLA in healthy donors. Study context: T cells numbering 150 million to 200 million yielded some 100 million unique TCR beta sequences in an earlier analysis. Findings and limits, study-wide: Later findings reportedly placed an Asian-associated ancestry cluster below the approximately 670-donor mean for N-insertions.

Comment on this clone: No antigen is known for it.

The CDR3 has 14 residues. Trimming stripped 6 bases from V and 7 bases from J, with 18 bases between. Germline-derived CDR1 and CDR2 are MGHRA and YSYEKL. Primers for the PCR totalled 60 Vbeta and 13 Jbeta. Produced via immunoSEQ multiplex PCR; TCRdb's table is partial and in-frame only. The table lists some 150,000 clones, approximately 80% of them singletons. Though nominally healthy at sampling, donors likely had unrecorded immune exposures. This receptor was taken from a woman in her 30s in good health and CMV-seronegative. The chain carries TRBV4-1 and TRBJ1-2; D is perhaps TRBD1 (5 bases). Material: PBMCs. CDR3 loop: CASRSIGAKRGYTF. CDR3 sequence (DNA): TGCGCCAGCAGATCGATAGGGGCCAAACGTGGCTACACCTTC.